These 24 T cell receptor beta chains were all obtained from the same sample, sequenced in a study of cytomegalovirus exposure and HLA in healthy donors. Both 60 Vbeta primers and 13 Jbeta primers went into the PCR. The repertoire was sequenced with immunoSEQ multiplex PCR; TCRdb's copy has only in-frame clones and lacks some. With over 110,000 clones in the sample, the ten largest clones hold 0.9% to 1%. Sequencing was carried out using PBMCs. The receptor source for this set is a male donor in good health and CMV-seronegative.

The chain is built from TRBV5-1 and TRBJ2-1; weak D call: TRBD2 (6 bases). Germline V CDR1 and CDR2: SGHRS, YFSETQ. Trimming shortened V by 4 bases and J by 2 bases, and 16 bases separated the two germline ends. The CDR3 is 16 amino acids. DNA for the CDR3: TGCGCCAGCAGCCCGACCGGGGACTCAACCTACAATGAGCAGTTCTTC. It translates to CASSPTGDSTYNEQFF.

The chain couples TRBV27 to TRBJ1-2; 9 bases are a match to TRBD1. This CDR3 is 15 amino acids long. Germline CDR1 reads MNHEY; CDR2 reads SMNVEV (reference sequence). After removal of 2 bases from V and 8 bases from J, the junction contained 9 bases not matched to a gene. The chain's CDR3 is CASSLGGQGYTGYTF. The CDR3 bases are TGTGCCAGCAGTTTAGGGGGACAGGGTTATACGGGCTACACCTTC.

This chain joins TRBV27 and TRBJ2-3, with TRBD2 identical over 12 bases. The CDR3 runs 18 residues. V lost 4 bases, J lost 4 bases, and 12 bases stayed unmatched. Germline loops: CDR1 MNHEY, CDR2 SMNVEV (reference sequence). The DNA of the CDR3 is TGTGCCAGCAGTTACCCGGCAACGACTAGCGGGAGATCAGATACGCAGTATTTT. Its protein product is CASSYPATTSGRSDTQYF.

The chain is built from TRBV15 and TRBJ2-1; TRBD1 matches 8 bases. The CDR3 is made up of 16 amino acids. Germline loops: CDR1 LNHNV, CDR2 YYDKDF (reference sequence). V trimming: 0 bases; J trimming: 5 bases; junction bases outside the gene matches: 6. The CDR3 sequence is CATSRDPGTGNNEQFF. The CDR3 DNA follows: TGTGCCACCAGCAGAGATCCAGGGACAGGAAACAATGAGCAGTTCTTC.

The CDR3 loop reads CASSQEDRADTQYF. In nucleotides, the CDR3 is TGTGCCAGCAGCCAAGAGGATCGGGCAGATACGCAGTATTTT. The chain has TRBV4-2 and TRBJ2-3, with D hard to call. CDR3 size: 14 residues. CDR1 LGHNA and CDR2 YNFKEQ come from the germline V gene. The V gene lost 0 bases and the J gene lost 4 bases, with 8 bases spanning the gap.

The CDR3 reads CASSLSRDRGYEQYF. The CDR3 bases are TGTGCCAGCAGTTTATCCCGGGACAGAGGCTACGAGCAGTACTTC. This rearrangement joins TRBV27 to TRBJ2-7; 7 positions agree with TRBD1. The CDR3 runs to 15 residues. With V trimmed by 0 bases and J by 3 bases, 5 bases remained unmatched. Germline CDR1 is MNHEY and CDR2 is SMNVEV (reference sequence).

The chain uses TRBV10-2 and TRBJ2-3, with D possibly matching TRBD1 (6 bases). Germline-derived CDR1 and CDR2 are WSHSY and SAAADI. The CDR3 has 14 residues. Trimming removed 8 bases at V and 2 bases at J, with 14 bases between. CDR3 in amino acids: CASLIQGPTDTQYF. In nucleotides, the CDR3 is TGCGCCAGCCTAATACAGGGCCCCACAGATACGCAGTATTTT.

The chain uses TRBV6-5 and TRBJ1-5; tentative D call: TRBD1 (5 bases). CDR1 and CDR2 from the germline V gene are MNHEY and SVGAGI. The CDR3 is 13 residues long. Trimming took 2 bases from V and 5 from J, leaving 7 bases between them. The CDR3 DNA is TGTGCCAGCAGTTACGACAGCTATCAGCCCCAGCATTTT. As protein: CASSYDSYQPQHF.

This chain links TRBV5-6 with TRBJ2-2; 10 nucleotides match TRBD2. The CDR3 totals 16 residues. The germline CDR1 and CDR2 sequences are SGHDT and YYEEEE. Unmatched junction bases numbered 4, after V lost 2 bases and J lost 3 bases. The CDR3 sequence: CASSFTSGVYTGELFF. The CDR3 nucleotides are TGTGCCAGCAGCTTCACTAGCGGGGTCTACACCGGGGAGCTGTTTTTT.

In DNA, the CDR3 is TGTGCCAGCAGCTTATTGGGACAGGGATTAGGTACCCAGTACTTC. It translates to CASSLLGQGLGTQYF. This sequence joins TRBV7-9 and TRBJ2-5, with 9 bases lining up with TRBD1. The CDR3 is made up of 15 amino acids. Germline CDR1 is SEHNR and CDR2 is FQNEAQ (reference sequence). Trimming at V came to 2 bases and at J to 8 bases, leaving 9 bases not matched to a gene.

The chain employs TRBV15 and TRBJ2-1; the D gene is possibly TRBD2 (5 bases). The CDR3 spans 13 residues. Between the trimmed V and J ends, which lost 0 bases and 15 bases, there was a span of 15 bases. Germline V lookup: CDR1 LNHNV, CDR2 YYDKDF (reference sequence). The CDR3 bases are TGTGCCACCAGCAGAGACATCCGGGAAAGGTGGTTCTTC. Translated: CATSRDIRERWFF.

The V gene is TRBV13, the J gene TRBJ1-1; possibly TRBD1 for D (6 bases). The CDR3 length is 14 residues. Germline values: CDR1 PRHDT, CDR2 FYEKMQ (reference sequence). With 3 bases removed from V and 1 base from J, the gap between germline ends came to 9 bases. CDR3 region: CASSFVGGNTEAFF. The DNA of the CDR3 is TGTGCCAGCAGCTTCGTAGGGGGGAACACTGAAGCTTTCTTT. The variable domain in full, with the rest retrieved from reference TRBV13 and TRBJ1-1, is AAGVIQSPRHLIKEKRETATLKCYPIPRHDTVYWYQQGPGQDPQFLISFYEKMQSDKGSIPDRFSAQQFSDYHSELNMSSLELGDSALYFCASSFVGGNTEAFFGQGTRLTVV.

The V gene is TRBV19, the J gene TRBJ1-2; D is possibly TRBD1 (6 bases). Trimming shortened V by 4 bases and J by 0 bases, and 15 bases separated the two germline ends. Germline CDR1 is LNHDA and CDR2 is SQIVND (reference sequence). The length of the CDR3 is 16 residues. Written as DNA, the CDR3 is TGTGCCAGTAGTAGGGCAGGGGCAGCACCTAACTATGGCTACACCTTC. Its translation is CASSRAGAAPNYGYTF.

Written as DNA, the CDR3 is TGTGCCAGCAGTGATTGGACAGGGGGAGAAAAACTGTTTTTT. It encodes CASSDWTGGEKLFF. V usage is TRBV27 and J usage is TRBJ1-4; 10 bases are a match to TRBD1. CDR3 length: 14 amino acids. In germline, CDR1 is MNHEY, CDR2 SMNVEV (reference sequence). With 5 bases clipped from V and 8 bases from J, the junction kept 5 bases outside the gene matches.

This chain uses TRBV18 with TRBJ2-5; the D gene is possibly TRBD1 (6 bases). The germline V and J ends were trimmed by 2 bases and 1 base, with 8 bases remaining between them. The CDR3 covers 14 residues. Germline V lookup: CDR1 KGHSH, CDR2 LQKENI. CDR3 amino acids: CASSPIGGQETQYF. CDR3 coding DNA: TGTGCCAGCTCACCAATAGGGGGCCAAGAGACCCAGTACTTC.

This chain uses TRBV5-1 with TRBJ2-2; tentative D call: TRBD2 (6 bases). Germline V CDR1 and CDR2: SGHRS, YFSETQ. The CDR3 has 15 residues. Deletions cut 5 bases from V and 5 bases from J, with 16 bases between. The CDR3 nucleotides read TGCGCCAGCAGTTCCGGGACTCTGGGGACCGGGGAGCTGTTTTTT. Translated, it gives CASSSGTLGTGELFF.

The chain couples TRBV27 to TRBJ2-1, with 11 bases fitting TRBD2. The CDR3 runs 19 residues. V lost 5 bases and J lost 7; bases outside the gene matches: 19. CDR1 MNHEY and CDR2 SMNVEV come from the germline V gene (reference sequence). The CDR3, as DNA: TGTGCCAGCAGTCCAATATTCGTATTTACTAGCGGGAGTGGGAATGAGCAGTTCTTC. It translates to CASSPIFVFTSGSGNEQFF.

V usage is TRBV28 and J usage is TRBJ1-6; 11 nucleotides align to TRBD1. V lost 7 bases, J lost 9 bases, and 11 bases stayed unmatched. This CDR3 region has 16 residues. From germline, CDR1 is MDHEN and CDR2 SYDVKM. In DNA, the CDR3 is TGTGCCAGCATTCACTTAAGGGGACAGGGGGGTTCACCCCTCCACTTT. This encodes CASIHLRGQGGSPLHF.

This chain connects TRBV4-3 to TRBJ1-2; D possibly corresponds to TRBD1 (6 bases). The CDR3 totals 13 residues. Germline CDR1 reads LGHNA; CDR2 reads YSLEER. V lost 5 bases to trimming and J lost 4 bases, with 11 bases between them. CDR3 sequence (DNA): TGCGCCAGCAGCACCGGGACATTCTATGGCTACACCTTC. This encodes CASSTGTFYGYTF.

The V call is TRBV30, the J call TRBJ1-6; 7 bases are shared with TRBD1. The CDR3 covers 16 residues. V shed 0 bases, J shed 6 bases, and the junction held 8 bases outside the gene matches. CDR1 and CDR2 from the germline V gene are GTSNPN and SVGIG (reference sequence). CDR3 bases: TGTGCCTGGAGTGTACGGAACGCAGGGGGTAATTCACCCCTCCACTTT. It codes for CAWSVRNAGGNSPLHF. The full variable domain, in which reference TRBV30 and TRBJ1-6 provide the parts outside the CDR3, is SQTIHQWPATLVQPVGSPLSLECTVEGTSNPNLYWYRQAAGRGLQLLFYSVGIGQISSEVPQNLSASRPQDRQFILSSKKLLLSDSGFYLCAWSVRNAGGNSPLHFGNGTRLTVT.

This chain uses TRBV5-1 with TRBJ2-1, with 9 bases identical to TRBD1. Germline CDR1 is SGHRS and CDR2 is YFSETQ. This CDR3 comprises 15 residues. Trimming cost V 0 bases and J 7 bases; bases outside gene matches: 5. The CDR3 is CASSLEGQGFNEQFF. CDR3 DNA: TGCGCCAGCAGCTTGGAGGGACAGGGTTTTAATGAGCAGTTCTTC.

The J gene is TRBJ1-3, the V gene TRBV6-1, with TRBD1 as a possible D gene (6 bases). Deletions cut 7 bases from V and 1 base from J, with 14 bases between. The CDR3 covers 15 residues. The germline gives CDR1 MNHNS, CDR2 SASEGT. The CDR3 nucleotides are TGTGCCAGCATGATAGCCACAGGGTCTGGAAACACCATATATTTT. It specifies CASMIATGSGNTIYF.

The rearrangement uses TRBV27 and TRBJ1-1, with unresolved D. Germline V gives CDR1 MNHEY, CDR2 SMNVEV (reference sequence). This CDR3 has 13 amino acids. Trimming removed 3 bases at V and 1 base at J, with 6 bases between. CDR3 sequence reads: CASSFSSNTEAFF. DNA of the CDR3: TGTGCCAGCAGTTTTTCATCGAACACTGAAGCTTTCTTT.

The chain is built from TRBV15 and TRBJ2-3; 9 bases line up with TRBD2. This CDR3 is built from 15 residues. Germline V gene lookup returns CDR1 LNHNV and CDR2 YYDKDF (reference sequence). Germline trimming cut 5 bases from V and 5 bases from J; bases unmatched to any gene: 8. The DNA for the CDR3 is TGTGCCACCAGCGGAGCGGGGGGCCTCCTAGATACGCAGTATTTT. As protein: CATSGAGGLLDTQYF. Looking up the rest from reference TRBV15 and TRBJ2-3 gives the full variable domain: DAMVIQNPRYQVTQFGKPVTLSCSQTLNHNVMYWYQQKSSQAPKLLFHYYDKDFNNEADTPDNFQSRRPNTSFCFLDIRSPGLGDTAMYLCATSGAGGLLDTQYFGPGTRLTVL.